These 5 T cell receptor beta chains originate from one sample sequenced in a study of spatial heterogeneity in lung cancer. TCRdb redid the calling of the 5' RACE reads with MiXCR, one entry per CDR3 protein. The sample consists of some 15,000 distinct CDR3 sequences, less than 14% of them appearing once. Time point denoted: sample taken at primary tumor resection. Tumor, nontumor lung or frozen PBMC supplied whole RNA, sequenced without sorting. The starting material was PBMCs, obtained at surgery. The origin of the receptors is a female donor with early-stage non-small cell lung cancer.

The rearrangement joins TRBV5-5 to TRBJ1-1; D is unresolved. V was pared by 1 base and J by 1 base, with 5 bases between. The CDR3 has 13 residues. CDR1 and CDR2 from the germline V gene are SGHKS and YYEKEE (reference sequence). Written as DNA, the CDR3 is TGTGCCAGCAGCTTGAGGTGGAACACTGAAGCTTTCTTT. It encodes CASSLRWNTEAFF. The full variable domain, in which reference TRBV5-5 and TRBJ1-1 provide the parts outside the CDR3, is DAGVTQSPTHLIKTRGQQVTLRCSPISGHKSVSWYQQVLGQGPQFIFQYYEKEERGRGNFPDRFSARQFPNYSSELNVNALLLGDSALYLCASSLRWNTEAFFGQGTRLTVV.

This clonotype was detected ten times or more. This chain uses TRBV19 with TRBJ1-4; 8 nucleotides line up with TRBD1. CDR3 length: 16 residues. CDR1 is LNHDA, CDR2 SQIVND, per germline (reference sequence). V was pared by 4 bases and J by 8 bases, with 12 bases of the junction left unmatched. The CDR3 DNA is TGTGCCAGTAGTACCGGACAGGGAGGTCTTAGAGAAAAACTGTTTTTT. This encodes CASSTGQGGLREKLFF.

The chain links TRBV6-1 to TRBJ2-7, with unresolved D. Germline CDR1 is MNHNS and CDR2 is SASEGT. This CDR3 has 14 amino acids. Trimming stripped 10 bases from V and 2 bases from J, with 18 bases between. The CDR3 reads CATKPHPATYEQYF. The CDR3 bases are TGTGCCACCAAGCCCCACCCAGCCACCTACGAGCAGTACTTC.

This clonotype appeared many times. V gene TRBV10-3 combines with J gene TRBJ2-6; 11 nucleotides line up with TRBD1. Germline V gene sequence: CDR1 ENHRY, CDR2 SYGVKD. With V trimmed by 6 bases and J by 0 bases, 10 bases remained unmatched. There are 19 residues in the CDR3. The CDR3: CAISAGTGGSNSGANVLTF. CDR3 nucleotide sequence: TGTGCCATCAGCGCCGGGACAGGGGGATCCAACTCTGGGGCCAACGTCCTGACTTTC.

This clonotype has a handful of counts. This chain links TRBV7-9 with TRBJ2-7; D ambiguous. Per the germline V gene, CDR1 is SEHNR and CDR2 is FQNEAQ (reference sequence). This CDR3 spans 12 amino acids. V lost 5 bases and J lost 2, with 7 bases in between. The CDR3 nucleotides are TGTGCCAGCAGCCCCGTTGCCTACGAGCAGTACTTC. Translated, it gives CASSPVAYEQYF.